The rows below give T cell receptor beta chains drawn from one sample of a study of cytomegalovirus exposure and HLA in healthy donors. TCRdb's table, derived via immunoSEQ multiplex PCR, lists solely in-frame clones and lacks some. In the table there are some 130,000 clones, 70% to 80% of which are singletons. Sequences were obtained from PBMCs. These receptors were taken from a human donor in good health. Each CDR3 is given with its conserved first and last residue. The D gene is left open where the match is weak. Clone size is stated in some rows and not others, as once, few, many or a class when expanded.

CDR3 protein: CASSASGGYTDTQYF
CDR3 DNA: TGTGCCAGCAGCGCTAGCGGGGGGTACACAGATACGCAGTATTTT
J gene: TRBJ2-3
V gene: TRBV9
CDR3 length: 15
clone size: NA
D gene: TRBD2

CDR3 protein: CAWSVTGVGNYGYTF
CDR3 DNA: TGTGCCTGGAGTGTAACCGGGGTCGGAAACTATGGCTACACCTTC
J gene: TRBJ1-2
V gene: TRBV30
CDR3 length: 15
clone size: NA
D gene: NA

CDR3 protein: CASSLGGYQPQHF
CDR3 DNA: TGTGCCAGCAGTTTAGGGGGCTATCAGCCCCAGCATTTT
J gene: TRBJ1-5
V gene: TRBV6-5
CDR3 length: 13
clone size: NA
D gene: TRBD1

CDR3 protein: CASSAVQGQDGYTF
CDR3 DNA: TGTGCCAGTAGTGCGGTACAGGGGCAGGATGGCTACACCTTC
J gene: TRBJ1-2
V gene: TRBV19
CDR3 length: 14
clone size: NA
D gene: TRBD1

CDR3 protein: CASKRQGGTGELFF
CDR3 DNA: TGTGCCAGTAAGAGGCAGGGTGGCACCGGGGAGCTGTTTTTT
J gene: TRBJ2-2
V gene: TRBV5-4
CDR3 length: 14
clone size: few
D gene: NA

CDR3 protein: CASSARVTGEDDGYTF
CDR3 DNA: TGCGCCAGCAGCGCGCGAGTTACGGGGGAGGATGATGGCTACACCTTC
J gene: TRBJ1-2
V gene: TRBV4-1
CDR3 length: 16
clone size: NA
D gene: NA

CDR3 protein: CASSSNRDYNSPLHF
CDR3 DNA: TGTGCCAGCAGCTCCAACAGGGATTATAATTCACCCCTCCACTTT
J gene: TRBJ1-6
V gene: TRBV7-2
CDR3 length: 15
clone size: NA
D gene: NA

CDR3 protein: CASSSFPGFRVDEQYF
CDR3 DNA: TGTGCCAGCAGTAGCTTTCCAGGGTTCCGAGTAGACGAGCAGTACTTC
J gene: TRBJ2-7
V gene: TRBV2
CDR3 length: 16
clone size: NA
D gene: NA

CDR3 protein: CASSSERVTDTQYF
CDR3 DNA: TGTGCCAGCAGCTCGGAGCGGGTCACAGATACGCAGTATTTT
J gene: TRBJ2-3
V gene: TRBV7-9
CDR3 length: 14
clone size: NA
D gene: NA

CDR3 protein: CASSSGLGSEKLFF
CDR3 DNA: TGTGCCAGCAGCTCAGGTTTGGGGAGTGAAAAACTGTTTTTT
J gene: TRBJ1-4
V gene: TRBV7-2
CDR3 length: 14
clone size: NA
D gene: NA

CDR3 protein: CASSGEGFYEQYF
CDR3 DNA: TGTGCCAGCAGTGGGGAGGGATTCTACGAGCAGTACTTC
J gene: TRBJ2-7
V gene: TRBV2
CDR3 length: 13
clone size: NA
D gene: TRBD2

CDR3 protein: CASSDPGQGTEQYF
CDR3 DNA: TGTGCCAGTAGTGACCCGGGACAGGGTACCGAGCAGTACTTC
J gene: TRBJ2-7
V gene: TRBV19
CDR3 length: 14
clone size: few
D gene: TRBD1

CDR3 protein: CASSPGTSGGRYNEQFF
CDR3 DNA: TGTGCCAGCAGCCCAGGGACTAGCGGGGGTCGCTACAATGAGCAGTTCTTC
J gene: TRBJ2-1
V gene: TRBV5-4
CDR3 length: 17
clone size: NA
D gene: TRBD2

CDR3 protein: CASGGPGGWVFF
CDR3 DNA: TGTGCCAGCGGAGGACCGGGGGGGTGGGTTTTCTTT
J gene: TRBJ1-1
V gene: TRBV28
CDR3 length: 12
clone size: few
D gene: NA

CDR3 protein: CASRGQGFSEQYF
CDR3 DNA: TGTGCCAGTAGGGGACAGGGGTTCTCCGAGCAGTACTTC
J gene: TRBJ2-7
V gene: TRBV19
CDR3 length: 13
clone size: NA
D gene: TRBD1

CDR3 protein: CASSPRQGKDTQYF
CDR3 DNA: TGTGCCAGCAGTCCCCGACAGGGAAAAGATACGCAGTATTTT
J gene: TRBJ2-3
V gene: TRBV7-2
CDR3 length: 14
clone size: NA
D gene: TRBD1

CDR3 protein: CASSLKGGPTNEQFF
CDR3 DNA: TGTGCCAGCAGCTTAAAGGGAGGCCCCACTAATGAGCAGTTCTTC
J gene: TRBJ2-1
V gene: TRBV7-2
CDR3 length: 15
clone size: NA
D gene: NA

CDR3 protein: CASSTGRGRIGYTF
CDR3 DNA: TGTGCCAGCAGCACGGGCAGGGGGCGTATTGGCTACACCTTC
J gene: TRBJ1-2
V gene: TRBV5-6
CDR3 length: 14
clone size: few
D gene: TRBD1

CDR3 protein: CASSQEPGQGAGTQYF
CDR3 DNA: TGTGCCAGCAGCCAAGAGCCGGGACAGGGGGCAGGTACGCAGTATTTT
J gene: TRBJ2-3
V gene: TRBV4-2
CDR3 length: 16
clone size: few
D gene: TRBD1

CDR3 protein: CASSPSGRYQETQYF
CDR3 DNA: TGTGCCAGCAGTCCTAGCGGGAGGTACCAAGAGACCCAGTACTTC
J gene: TRBJ2-5
V gene: TRBV6-6
CDR3 length: 15
clone size: NA
D gene: TRBD2

CDR3 protein: CASSPGGTEAFF
CDR3 DNA: TGTGCCAGCAGCCCCGGGGGCACTGAAGCTTTCTTT
J gene: TRBJ1-1
V gene: TRBV7-9
CDR3 length: 12
clone size: NA
D gene: NA

CDR3 protein: CASSSPAFSYEQYF
CDR3 DNA: TGTGCCAGCAGTTCCCCCGCGTTCTCCTACGAGCAGTACTTC
J gene: TRBJ2-7
V gene: TRBV27
CDR3 length: 14
clone size: NA
D gene: NA

CDR3 protein: CASSDSVPGQGGLDGYTF
CDR3 DNA: TGTGCCAGCAGTGATTCAGTCCCGGGACAGGGGGGCCTTGATGGCTACACCTTC
J gene: TRBJ1-2
V gene: TRBV2
CDR3 length: 18
clone size: NA
D gene: TRBD1

CDR3 protein: CASSPGPQETQYF
CDR3 DNA: TGTGCCAGCAGCCCAGGCCCGCAAGAGACCCAGTACTTC
J gene: TRBJ2-5
V gene: TRBV6-5
CDR3 length: 13
clone size: NA
D gene: NA

CDR3 protein: CASSQLGGTGVIKDVLTF
CDR3 DNA: TGTGCCAGCAGCCAATTAGGGGGGACAGGGGTCATTAAGGACGTCCTGACTTTC
J gene: TRBJ2-6
V gene: TRBV7-2
CDR3 length: 18
clone size: NA
D gene: TRBD1

CDR3 protein: CASSLTGTGNTIYF
CDR3 DNA: TGTGCCAGCAGTTTAACAGGGACTGGAAACACCATATATTTT
J gene: TRBJ1-3
V gene: TRBV27
CDR3 length: 14
clone size: NA
D gene: NA

CDR3 protein: CASSSRNRTGYGGEQFF
CDR3 DNA: TGTGCCAGCAGCTCGCGGAATAGGACAGGGTATGGAGGTGAGCAGTTCTTC
J gene: TRBJ2-1
V gene: TRBV11-3
CDR3 length: 17
clone size: NA
D gene: TRBD1

CDR3 protein: CASSLVRRGPYGYTF
CDR3 DNA: TGTGCCAGCAGTTTAGTGAGGAGAGGTCCCTATGGCTACACCTTC
J gene: TRBJ1-2
V gene: TRBV28
CDR3 length: 15
clone size: NA
D gene: NA

CDR3 protein: CASRKVAGGPDTQYF
CDR3 DNA: TGTGCCAGCAGGAAGGTAGCGGGAGGGCCAGATACGCAGTATTTT
J gene: TRBJ2-3
V gene: TRBV2
CDR3 length: 15
clone size: NA
D gene: TRBD2

CDR3 protein: CASSIRGTGRGDTQYF
CDR3 DNA: TGTGCCAGTAGTATAAGGGGGACAGGGCGGGGAGATACGCAGTATTTT
J gene: TRBJ2-3
V gene: TRBV19
CDR3 length: 16
clone size: NA
D gene: TRBD1

CDR3 protein: CAWSPAPGTGDEKLFF
CDR3 DNA: TGTGCCTGGAGCCCGGCGCCCGGGACAGGGGATGAAAAACTGTTTTTT
J gene: TRBJ1-4
V gene: TRBV30
CDR3 length: 16
clone size: NA
D gene: TRBD1

CDR3 protein: CASSLAVSGRQTETQYF
CDR3 DNA: TGTGCCAGCAGCTTAGCAGTAAGCGGGAGGCAAACAGAGACCCAGTACTTC
J gene: TRBJ2-5
V gene: TRBV7-6
CDR3 length: 17
clone size: NA
D gene: TRBD2

CDR3 protein: CAWNLGAQLYSGNTIYF
CDR3 DNA: TGTGCCTGGAACTTGGGAGCACAATTATACTCTGGAAACACCATATATTTT
J gene: TRBJ1-3
V gene: TRBV30
CDR3 length: 17
clone size: few
D gene: NA

CDR3 protein: CASSPQENIQYF
CDR3 DNA: TGTGCCAGCTCACCTCAGGAAAACATTCAGTACTTC
J gene: TRBJ2-4
V gene: TRBV18
CDR3 length: 12
clone size: NA
D gene: NA

CDR3 protein: CASSQQGPPNEKLFF
CDR3 DNA: TGTGCCAGCAGCCAACAGGGCCCCCCTAATGAAAAACTGTTTTTT
J gene: TRBJ1-4
V gene: TRBV14
CDR3 length: 15
clone size: NA
D gene: NA

CDR3 protein: CASSLEGYNQPQHF
CDR3 DNA: TGTGCCAGCAGTTTGGAGGGGTATAACCAGCCCCAGCATTTT
J gene: TRBJ1-5
V gene: TRBV28
CDR3 length: 14
clone size: NA
D gene: NA

CDR3 protein: CASSLGRQGGTEAFF
CDR3 DNA: TGTGCCAGCAGCCTAGGCCGACAGGGTGGCACTGAAGCTTTCTTT
J gene: TRBJ1-1
V gene: TRBV7-9
CDR3 length: 15
clone size: NA
D gene: TRBD1

CDR3 protein: CASSLVFGGVLNTGELFF
CDR3 DNA: TGTGCCAGCAGCTTAGTCTTTGGCGGGGTCCTGAACACCGGGGAGCTGTTTTTT
J gene: TRBJ2-2
V gene: TRBV7-6
CDR3 length: 18
clone size: NA
D gene: NA

CDR3 protein: CASSPGRTHGYTF
CDR3 DNA: TGTGCCAGTAGTCCAGGGAGGACTCATGGCTACACCTTC
J gene: TRBJ1-2
V gene: TRBV19
CDR3 length: 13
clone size: few
D gene: NA

CDR3 protein: CASTGGKGGNTDTQYF
CDR3 DNA: TGCGCCAGCACGGGCGGGAAGGGGGGGAACACAGATACGCAGTATTTT
J gene: TRBJ2-3
V gene: TRBV10-1
CDR3 length: 16
clone size: NA
D gene: NA

CDR3 protein: CASSSPGGEETQYF
CDR3 DNA: TGTGCCAGCAGCTCCCCAGGGGGAGAAGAGACCCAGTACTTC
J gene: TRBJ2-5
V gene: TRBV6-5
CDR3 length: 14
clone size: NA
D gene: TRBD1

CDR3 protein: CASSASGGGTDTQYF
CDR3 DNA: TGCGCCAGCAGCGCCTCGGGCGGGGGCACAGATACGCAGTATTTT
J gene: TRBJ2-3
V gene: TRBV5-1
CDR3 length: 15
clone size: NA
D gene: NA